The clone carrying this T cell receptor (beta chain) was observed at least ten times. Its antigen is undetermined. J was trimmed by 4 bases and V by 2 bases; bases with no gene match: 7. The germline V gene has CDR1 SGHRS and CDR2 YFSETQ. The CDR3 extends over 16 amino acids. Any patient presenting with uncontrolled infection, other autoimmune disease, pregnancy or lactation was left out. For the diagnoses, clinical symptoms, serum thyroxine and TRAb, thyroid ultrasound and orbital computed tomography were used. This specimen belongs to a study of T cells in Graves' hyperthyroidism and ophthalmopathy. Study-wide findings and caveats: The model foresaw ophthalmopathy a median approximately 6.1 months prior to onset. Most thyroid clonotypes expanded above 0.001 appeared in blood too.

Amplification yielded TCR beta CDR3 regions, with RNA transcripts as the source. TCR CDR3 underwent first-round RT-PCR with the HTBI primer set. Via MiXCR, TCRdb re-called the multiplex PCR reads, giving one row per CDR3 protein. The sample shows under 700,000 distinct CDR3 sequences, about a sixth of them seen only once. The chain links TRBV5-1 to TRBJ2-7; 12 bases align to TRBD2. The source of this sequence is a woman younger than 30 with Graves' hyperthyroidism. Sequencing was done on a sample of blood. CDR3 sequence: CASSFKTSGSLYEQYF. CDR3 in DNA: TGCGCCAGCAGCTTCAAGACTAGCGGGAGTTTATACGAGCAGTACTTC.